These 27 T cell receptor beta chains originate from one sample sequenced in a study of molecular identifiers for immune sequencing clone quantification. Via MiXCR, TCRdb re-called the PCR reads, giving one row per CDR3 protein. The table shows more than 95,000 distinct CDR3 sequences, with about 24% occurring only once. The sequenced material came from naive CD8+ T cells from blood, with Jurkat cell RNA spiked in. Subset described: FACS-sorted CD8+CD4-CCR7+CD45RA+ naive T cells. All receptors derive from a human donor in good health. Some libraries in this study had Jurkat cell RNA spiked in.

To note about this clonotype: One end of the junction fails to match germline, which may point to a read error. The chain couples TRBV7-2 to TRBJ2-3, with D unresolved. Germline V gives CDR1 SGHTA, CDR2 FQGNSA. The CDR3 has 16 amino acids. The CDR3 loop is CASGLMEVYCTDTRYF. DNA for the CDR3: TGTGCCAGCGGCTTAATGGAAGTCTATTGCACAGATACGCGGTATTTT.

In regard to this clonotype: A junction boundary mismatches the germline segment, possibly from a read error. The V and J genes are TRBV4-2 and TRBJ2-7, with D possibly matching TRBD2 (7 bases). The germline CDR1 and CDR2 sequences are LGHNA and YNFKEQ. CDR3 length: 15 residues. The CDR3 reads CARSQARGGPYEQYF. CDR3 nucleotide sequence: TGTGCCCGCAGCCAGGCCCGCGGGGGCCCCTACGAGCAGTACTTC.

This clonotype showed up many times. This chain uses TRBV6-2 or TRBV6-3 with TRBJ2-5, with a weak D call TRBD1 (6 bases). The CDR3 length is 19 residues. Germline CDR1 reads MNHEY; CDR2 reads SVGEGT. Trimming took 0 bases from V and 2 from J, leaving 22 bases between them. The CDR3 sequence is CASSYSGMDSVLLQETQYF. The CDR3, as DNA: TGTGCCAGCAGTTACTCCGGCATGGACAGCGTCCTCCTTCAAGAGACCCAGTACTTC.

Worth noting for this clonotype: Being one base from a much bigger clone, this may be a read error. This chain joins TRBV7-2 and TRBJ2-1, with D perhaps being TRBD1 or TRBD2 (5 bases each). In germline, CDR1 is SGHTA, CDR2 FQGNSA. The CDR3 sequence is 14 residues long. The CDR3 region has the DNA TGTGCCAGCAGCCTCCCGGGGCACTACCATGAGCAGTTCTTC. Its protein product is CASSLPGHYHEQFF.

The table lists this clonotype with many counts. The V call is TRBV27, the J call TRBJ1-4; D is perhaps TRBD1 (5 bases). Germline V gene lookup returns CDR1 MNHEY and CDR2 SMNVEV (reference sequence). The V end lost 1 base, the J end lost 7 bases, and 19 bases lay between the germline ends. This CDR3 is 17 amino acids long. CDR3 bases: TGTGCCAGCAGTTTATACGCAGGGATCACTTCAAGTGAAAAACTGTTTTTT. This encodes CASSLYAGITSSEKLFF.

The chain employs TRBV27 and TRBJ2-1; TRBD2 agrees at 11 bases. J lost 4 bases, V lost 3 bases, and 5 bases had no gene match. CDR3 length: 16 residues. Germline V CDR1 and CDR2: MNHEY, SMNVEV (reference sequence). As DNA, the CDR3 is TGTGCCAGCAGTTTTACCGGGACTAGCGGATACAATGAGCAGTTCTTC. Its translation is CASSFTGTSGYNEQFF.

In the case of this clonotype: A much larger clonotype is one base distant, so this may be a read error. This chain links TRBV7-2 with TRBJ2-7; D is undetermined. CDR3 size: 11 residues. Trimming left V 5 bases short and J 3 bases short, with 5 bases between. CDR1 is SGHTA and CDR2 is FQGNSA in the germline V gene. The CDR3 sequence: CASSVYYEQYF. The CDR3 DNA reads TGTGCCAGCAGCGTTTACTACGAGCAGTACTTC. Full variable domain (missing parts from reference TRBV7-2 and TRBJ2-7): GAGVSQSPSNKVTEKGKDVELRCDPISGHTALYWYRQSLGQGLEFLIYFQGNSAPDKSGLPSDRFSAERTGGSVSTLTIQRTQQEDSAVYLCASSVYYEQYFGPGTRLTVT.

This clonotype was seen a handful of times. This clone may be a read error of a much larger clone one base away. This sequence joins TRBV7-2 and TRBJ2-7, with 9 bases fitting TRBD2. V lost 5 bases to trimming and J lost 6 bases; unmatched junction nucleotides: 8. The CDR3 consists of 14 residues. Germline V CDR1 and CDR2: SGHTA, FQGNSA. The CDR3 DNA reads TGTGCCAGCAGCCCAACCGGGACTAGCCCCGAGCAGTACTTC. It codes for CASSPTGTSPEQYF.

Many counts were recorded for this clonotype. The chain has TRBV6-5 and TRBJ2-5; no reliable D call. This CDR3 is built from 14 residues. CDR1 and CDR2 from the germline V gene are MNHEY and SVGAGI. Trimming pared 0 bases from V and 4 bases from J, leaving 9 bases between. CDR3 sequence reads: CASSYSVIPETQYF. CDR3 in DNA: TGTGCCAGCAGTTACTCCGTGATTCCAGAGACCCAGTACTTC.

The CDR3 spells CATSDGDRDTDTQYF. CDR3 sequence (DNA): TGTGCCACCAGTGACGGGGACAGGGACACAGATACGCAGTATTTT. The chain uses TRBV24-1 and TRBJ2-3, with 9 bases aligning to TRBD1. The CDR3 is 15 residues long. Trimming cost V 4 bases and J 2 bases; bases outside gene matches: 3. The germline V gene encodes CDR1 KGHDR and CDR2 SFDVKD.

V is TRBV7-8 and J is TRBJ2-1; 7 nucleotides match TRBD2. Germline V CDR1 and CDR2: SGHVS, FQNEAQ. The CDR3 totals 14 residues. Unmatched junction bases numbered 2, after V lost 1 base and J lost 5 bases. CDR3 residues: CASSLVGGDNEQFF. CDR3 DNA: TGTGCCAGCAGCTTAGTTGGGGGGGACAATGAGCAGTTCTTC.

This clonotype was detected many times. The chain is built from TRBV27 and TRBJ1-5, with 12 positions matching TRBD1. Per the germline V gene, CDR1 is MNHEY and CDR2 is SMNVEV (reference sequence). Losses at the gene ends were 5 bases for V and 7 bases for J; bases not matched to a gene: 3. The CDR3 runs to 14 residues. The CDR3 region is CASSLGTGGQPQHF. CDR3 nucleotides: TGTGCCAGCAGTCTCGGGACAGGGGGCCAGCCCCAGCATTTT.

This clonotype was found many times. The chain couples TRBV30 to TRBJ2-1; possibly TRBD2 for D (5 bases). Deletions cut 5 bases from V and 2 bases from J, with 7 bases between. The germline V gene encodes CDR1 GTSNPN and CDR2 SVGIG (reference sequence). The CDR3 is made up of 12 amino acids. The DNA for the CDR3 is TGTGCCTGGGGTAGCGCCTACAATGAGCAGTTCTTC. Its translation: CAWGSAYNEQFF.

Note on this clonotype: The CDR3 carries no conserved terminal phenylalanine or tryptophan, so it likely arises from a read error. The chain links TRBV7-6 to TRBJ2-7; D may be TRBD2 (6 bases). This CDR3 spans 13 amino acids. CDR1 is SGHVS, CDR2 FNYEAQ, per germline. V was shortened by 6 bases and J by 3 bases, with 12 bases between the two germline ends. The DNA of the CDR3 is TGTGCCAGCAGTCAAAACGGGGGCTACGAGCAGTACTCC. Encoded protein: CASSQNGGYEQYS.

This clonotype has just a few counts. The junction does not match germline at one end; this may be a read error. The rearrangement uses TRBV12-3 or TRBV12-4 and TRBJ1-1; TRBD1 aligns across 10 bases. There are 12 residues in the CDR3. DNA for the CDR3: TGTGCCAGCAGTCCCGGGACAGGGGAAGCTCTCTTT. Translating it yields CASSPGTGEALF.

Concerning this clonotype: A much larger clonotype is one base distant, so this may be a read error. The chain combines TRBV6-1 with TRBJ2-2, with D perhaps being TRBD1 or TRBD2 (5 bases each). The CDR3 is made up of 14 amino acids. Germline V gives CDR1 MNHNS, CDR2 SASEGT. This CDR3 is CASSGASGTGELYF. Here the CDR3 DNA reads TGTGCCAGCAGCGGGGCTTCGGGGACCGGGGAGCTGTATTTT.

This clonotype was detected many times. The gene calls are TRBV6-6 and TRBJ2-7; D not resolved. This CDR3 region has 16 residues. With 4 bases removed from V and 1 base from J, the gap between germline ends came to 17 bases. Per the germline V gene, CDR1 is MNHNY and CDR2 is SVGAGI (reference sequence). CDR3 region: CASSSFGVRGSYEQYF. In nucleotides, the CDR3 is TGTGCCAGCAGTTCTTTCGGAGTACGTGGGTCCTACGAGCAGTACTTC.

This clonotype was recorded a few times. The chain joins TRBV24-1 to TRBJ2-1, with 8 positions matching TRBD1. The germline gives CDR1 KGHDR, CDR2 SFDVKD. There are 15 residues in the CDR3. J gave up 7 bases and V 2 bases, and 6 bases lay outside the gene matches. This chain's CDR3 is CATSDSWTGSNEQFF. CDR3 nucleotide sequence: TGTGCCACCAGTGATTCCTGGACAGGGTCTAATGAGCAGTTCTTC.

V and J are TRBV18 and TRBJ2-7, with D maybe TRBD1 (6 bases). CDR1 and CDR2 from the germline V gene are KGHSH and LQKENI. The CDR3 length is 17 residues. Trimming shortened V by 0 bases and J by 3 bases, and 18 bases separated the two germline ends. CDR3 protein: CASSPPGPKRGIYEQYF. The CDR3 DNA is TGTGCCAGCTCACCACCGGGACCTAAAAGGGGGATCTACGAGCAGTACTTC.

This clonotype was observed a handful of times. The chain carries TRBV7-9 and TRBJ2-7, with 10 bases fitting TRBD1. V dropped 3 bases and J dropped 1; count of bases not matched to a gene: 6. CDR3 size: 16 residues. CDR1 and CDR2 from the germline V gene are SEHNR and FQNEAQ (reference sequence). The CDR3 bases are TGTGCCAGCAGCTTTGACAGGGACAGGGGATCCTACGAGCAGTACTTC. Protein: CASSFDRDRGSYEQYF.

This sequence joins TRBV27 and TRBJ2-7, with TRBD2 matching 9 bases. The CDR3 has 16 residues. Germline-derived CDR1 and CDR2 are MNHEY and SMNVEV (reference sequence). The junction had 11 bases not matched to a gene; V was cut back by 5 bases and J by 3 bases. CDR3 DNA: TGTGCCAGCAGTCCTCTCCGGGTAGCGGGAGTCTACGAGCAGTACTTC. The encoded protein is CASSPLRVAGVYEQYF.

Of note for this clonotype: This sequence may be a read error, since a much larger clone differs from it by one base. The conserved phenylalanine or tryptophan is not found at the CDR3 terminus, so this likely reflects a read error. This chain uses TRBV15 with TRBJ2-1, with TRBD1 matching 8 bases. Germline loops: CDR1 LNHNV, CDR2 YYDKDF (reference sequence). CDR3 size: 15 residues. The V segment lost 4 bases and the J segment 1 base; nucleotides outside the gene matches: 3. The CDR3, as DNA: TGTGCCACCAGCATGGACAGGGATTCCTACAATGAGCAGTTCTAC. This gives the protein CATSMDRDSYNEQFY.

This clonotype was counted many times. The V and J genes are TRBV28 and TRBJ2-3; D is uncertain. V lost 4 bases to trimming and J lost 3 bases, with 14 bases between them. The CDR3 spans 15 residues. Germline-derived CDR1 and CDR2 are MDHEN and SYDVKM. The CDR3 is CASSSNSLGTDTQYF. DNA of the CDR3: TGTGCCAGCAGTTCGAACAGCTTGGGGACAGATACGCAGTATTTT. The entire variable domain, with the rest obtained from reference TRBV28 and TRBJ2-3, is as follows: DVKVTQSSRYLVKRTGEKVFLECVQDMDHENMFWYRQDPGLGLRLIYFSYDVKMKEKGDIPEGYSVSREKKERFSLILESASTNQTSMYLCASSSNSLGTDTQYFGPGTRLTVL.

The chain joins TRBV7-9 to TRBJ2-5; no firm D call. The CDR3 is made up of 15 amino acids. CDR1 is SEHNR and CDR2 is FQNEAQ in the germline V gene (reference sequence). Trimming stripped 5 bases from V and 5 bases from J, with 18 bases between. For the CDR3, the DNA is TGTGCCAGCAGCCGTCAAGGCGCCGGTGTGGAGACCCAGTACTTC. Translating gives CASSRQGAGVETQYF.

This clonotype came up many times. The chain links TRBV27 to TRBJ2-5, with 12 bases that match TRBD1. CDR3 length: 18 residues. Trimming cost V 5 bases and J 0 bases; bases outside gene matches: 10. Germline CDR1 MNHEY, CDR2 SMNVEV (reference sequence). This CDR3 reads CASSAGTGGPSYQETQYF. The CDR3 DNA follows: TGTGCCAGCAGTGCAGGGACAGGGGGCCCTTCGTACCAAGAGACCCAGTACTTC.

This clonotype was seen repeatedly, ten times or more. The rearrangement uses TRBV20-1 and TRBJ2-7; 7 bases map to TRBD1. The CDR3 contains 11 residues. V shed 5 bases, J shed 5 bases, and the junction held 3 bases outside the gene matches. Germline V CDR1 and CDR2: DFQATT, SNEGSKA (reference sequence). CDR3 loop: CSAVQGNEQYF. The CDR3 coding sequence is TGCAGTGCTGTACAGGGGAACGAGCAGTACTTC.

This clonotype came up many times. This rearrangement joins TRBV3-1 to TRBJ1-5, with a weak D call TRBD1 (5 bases). The germline V gene has CDR1 LGHDT and CDR2 YNNKEL (reference sequence). V was shortened by 0 bases and J by 6 bases, with 15 bases between the two germline ends. The CDR3 runs 16 residues. The CDR3 DNA is TGTGCCAGCAGCCAAGATTCGAGGGGCGGTGGTCAGCCCCAGCATTTT. This sequence encodes CASSQDSRGGGQPQHF.